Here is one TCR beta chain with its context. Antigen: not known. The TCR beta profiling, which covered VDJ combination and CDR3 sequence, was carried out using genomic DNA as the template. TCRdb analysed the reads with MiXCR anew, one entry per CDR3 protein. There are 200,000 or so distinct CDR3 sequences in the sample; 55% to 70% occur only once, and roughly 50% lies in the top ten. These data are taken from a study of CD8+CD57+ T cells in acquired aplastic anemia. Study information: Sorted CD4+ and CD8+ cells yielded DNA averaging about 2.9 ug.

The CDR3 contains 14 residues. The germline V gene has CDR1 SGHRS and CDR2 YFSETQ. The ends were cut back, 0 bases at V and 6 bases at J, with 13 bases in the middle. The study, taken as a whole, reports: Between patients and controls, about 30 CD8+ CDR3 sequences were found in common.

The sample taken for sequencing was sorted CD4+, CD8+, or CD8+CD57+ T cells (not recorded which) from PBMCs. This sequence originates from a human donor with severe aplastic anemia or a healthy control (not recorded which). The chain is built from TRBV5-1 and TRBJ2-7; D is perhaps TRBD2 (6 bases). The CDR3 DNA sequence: TGCGCCAGCAGCTTGGTAGCCGGGGGTCGCGAGCAGTACTTC. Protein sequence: CASSLVAGGREQYF.